The TCR beta chain described here comes from a study of shared clonotypes between healthy human individuals. Terminally differentiated effector memory CD45RA+ cells were excluded from the naive CD8 cells, which were CD45RO-negative and positively selected for CCR7. The material for each subset, its genomic DNA, was split evenly across several immunoSEQ plates. TCRdb's copy holds only in-frame clones and misses some; the assay was immunoSEQ multiplex PCR. The sample shows about 580,000 clones, roughly 98% of them seen only once. The CDR3 runs 13 residues. Trimming took 5 bases from V and 7 from J, leaving 15 bases between them. Germline assignment: CDR1 SEHNR and CDR2 FQNEAQ (reference sequence).

This clonotype was sampled from a man under 40 in good health. Sequenced material: naive CD8+ T cells sorted from blood. The chain has TRBV7-9 and TRBJ2-7; D not resolved. The CDR3 loop is CASSTPRTGEQYF. Here the CDR3 DNA reads TGTGCCAGCAGCACCCCACGGACCGGGGAGCAGTACTTC.